Listed below are T cell receptor beta chains from one sample, sequenced in a study of response to subunit inactivated influenza vaccine. TCRdb analysed the RT-PCR reads with MiXCR anew, one entry per CDR3 protein. Among approximately 160,000 distinct CDR3 sequences listed, approximately 11% were seen once. The specimen comprised CD8+ T cells sorted from PBMCs, sampled roughly 24 months after vaccination. The receptor source for this set is a man aged 50 to 75 who received an inactivated influenza vaccine. Each CDR3 is given with its conserved first and last residue. Fields, in order: V gene, clone size, D gene, CDR3 length, J gene, CDR3 DNA, CDR3 protein. The D gene is left open where the match is weak. Rows may omit the clone size; those that give it use once, few, many or a size class.

V gene: TRBV18
clone size: -
D gene: -
CDR3 length: 14
J gene: TRBJ2-1
CDR3 DNA: TGTGCCAGCTCACCCCGGACCTATTACAATGAGCAGTTCTTC
CDR3 protein: CASSPRTYYNEQFF

V gene: TRBV27
clone size: many
D gene: -
CDR3 length: 15
J gene: TRBJ2-7
CDR3 DNA: TGTGCCAGCAGTTTAACCGGGACGCGTCCCTACGAGCAGTACTTC
CDR3 protein: CASSLTGTRPYEQYF

V gene: TRBV20-1
clone size: -
D gene: -
CDR3 length: 14
J gene: TRBJ1-6
CDR3 DNA: TGCAGTGCCCTTGGACAGAGCCTCAATTCACCCCTCCACTTT
CDR3 protein: CSALGQSLNSPLHF

V gene: TRBV6-1
clone size: -
D gene: TRBD1
CDR3 length: 15
J gene: TRBJ2-1
CDR3 DNA: TGTGCCAGCAGCCAGGACAGGGGAATAGCCAATGAGCAGTTCTTC
CDR3 protein: CASSQDRGIANEQFF

V gene: TRBV7-9
clone size: -
D gene: -
CDR3 length: 16
J gene: TRBJ1-4
CDR3 DNA: TGTGCCAGCAGCTTAGGTCGATCAGCAACTAATGAAAAACTGTTTTTT
CDR3 protein: CASSLGRSATNEKLFF

V gene: TRBV29-1
clone size: -
D gene: TRBD1
CDR3 length: 14
J gene: TRBJ2-3
CDR3 DNA: TGCAGCGGTGGGCCGGGACAGGGCGAAGATACGCAGTATTTT
CDR3 protein: CSGGPGQGEDTQYF

V gene: TRBV12-3/TRBV12-4
clone size: few
D gene: -
CDR3 length: 16
J gene: TRBJ1-4
CDR3 DNA: TGTGCCAGCAGTGCAATGGGGATCGCAACTAATGAAAAACTGTTTTTT
CDR3 protein: CASSAMGIATNEKLFF

V gene: TRBV28
clone size: few
D gene: -
CDR3 length: 15
J gene: TRBJ2-3
CDR3 DNA: TGTGCCAGCAGTTTATTCTCTTCTAGCACAGATACGCAGTATTTT
CDR3 protein: CASSLFSSSTDTQYF

V gene: TRBV7-2
clone size: few
D gene: -
CDR3 length: 14
J gene: TRBJ2-2
CDR3 DNA: TGTGCCAGCAGCTTAGCTTTGAACACCGGGGAGCTGTTTTTT
CDR3 protein: CASSLALNTGELFF

V gene: TRBV28
clone size: few
D gene: TRBD2
CDR3 length: 14
J gene: TRBJ2-5
CDR3 DNA: TGTGCCAGCAGTTATGCGCGGGAGGTGGAGACCCAGTACTTC
CDR3 protein: CASSYAREVETQYF

V gene: TRBV7-9
clone size: -
D gene: -
CDR3 length: 12
J gene: TRBJ2-3
CDR3 DNA: TGTGCCAGCAGCTATCATCTAGATACGCAGTATTTT
CDR3 protein: CASSYHLDTQYF

V gene: TRBV20-1
clone size: -
D gene: -
CDR3 length: 16
J gene: TRBJ2-1
CDR3 DNA: TGCAGTGCCCAACGGCTCGGGGTGGGCTCCTACAATGAGCAGTTCTTC
CDR3 protein: CSAQRLGVGSYNEQFF

V gene: TRBV15
clone size: -
D gene: TRBD2
CDR3 length: 16
J gene: TRBJ2-1
CDR3 DNA: TGTGCCACCAGCAGATCCGTAGCGGGAGTTTACAATGAGCAGTTCTTC
CDR3 protein: CATSRSVAGVYNEQFF

V gene: TRBV6-2/TRBV6-3
clone size: -
D gene: -
CDR3 length: 16
J gene: TRBJ1-5
CDR3 DNA: TGTGCCAGCACCACCACTTCACCCCCGGGGGCTCAGCCCCAGCATTTT
CDR3 protein: CASTTTSPPGAQPQHF

V gene: TRBV19
clone size: -
D gene: TRBD1
CDR3 length: 18
J gene: TRBJ2-6
CDR3 DNA: TGTGCCAGTAGTATCTGGGACAGGCAAAGCTCTGGGGCCAACGTCCTGACTTTC
CDR3 protein: CASSIWDRQSSGANVLTF

V gene: TRBV20-1
clone size: many
D gene: TRBD2
CDR3 length: 15
J gene: TRBJ2-1
CDR3 DNA: TGCAGTGCTAGAGATCTGTGGGAGGGTGGCAATGAGCAGTTCTTC
CDR3 protein: CSARDLWEGGNEQFF

V gene: TRBV12-3/TRBV12-4
clone size: few
D gene: -
CDR3 length: 13
J gene: TRBJ2-3
CDR3 DNA: TGTGCCAGCAGTGTCCTGAACGGAGATACGCAGTATTTT
CDR3 protein: CASSVLNGDTQYF

V gene: TRBV27
clone size: -
D gene: -
CDR3 length: 13
J gene: TRBJ2-7
CDR3 DNA: TGTGCCAGCAGTTTTCTGCAGGGCTACGAGCAGTACTTC
CDR3 protein: CASSFLQGYEQYF

V gene: TRBV6-1
clone size: many
D gene: TRBD1
CDR3 length: 14
J gene: TRBJ2-5
CDR3 DNA: TGTGCCAGCAGTGATTGGGACAGTCAAGAGACCCAGTACTTC
CDR3 protein: CASSDWDSQETQYF

V gene: TRBV4-3
clone size: -
D gene: -
CDR3 length: 15
J gene: TRBJ2-3
CDR3 DNA: TGCGCCAGCAGCCAAGATTTTCGAGTACCAGATACGCAGTATTTT
CDR3 protein: CASSQDFRVPDTQYF

V gene: TRBV7-3
clone size: -
D gene: -
CDR3 length: 15
J gene: TRBJ2-3
CDR3 DNA: TGTGCCAGCAGCTGGACCGGGGGCGGCACAGATACGCAGTATTTT
CDR3 protein: CASSWTGGGTDTQYF

V gene: TRBV24-1
clone size: few
D gene: -
CDR3 length: 13
J gene: TRBJ2-1
CDR3 DNA: TGTGCCACCAGTGACTCCAGAACCTATGAGCAGTTCTTC
CDR3 protein: CATSDSRTYEQFF

V gene: TRBV4-2
clone size: -
D gene: -
CDR3 length: 13
J gene: TRBJ2-7
CDR3 DNA: TGTGCCAGCAGCCAAGAGCGGATGTACGAGCAGTACTTC
CDR3 protein: CASSQERMYEQYF